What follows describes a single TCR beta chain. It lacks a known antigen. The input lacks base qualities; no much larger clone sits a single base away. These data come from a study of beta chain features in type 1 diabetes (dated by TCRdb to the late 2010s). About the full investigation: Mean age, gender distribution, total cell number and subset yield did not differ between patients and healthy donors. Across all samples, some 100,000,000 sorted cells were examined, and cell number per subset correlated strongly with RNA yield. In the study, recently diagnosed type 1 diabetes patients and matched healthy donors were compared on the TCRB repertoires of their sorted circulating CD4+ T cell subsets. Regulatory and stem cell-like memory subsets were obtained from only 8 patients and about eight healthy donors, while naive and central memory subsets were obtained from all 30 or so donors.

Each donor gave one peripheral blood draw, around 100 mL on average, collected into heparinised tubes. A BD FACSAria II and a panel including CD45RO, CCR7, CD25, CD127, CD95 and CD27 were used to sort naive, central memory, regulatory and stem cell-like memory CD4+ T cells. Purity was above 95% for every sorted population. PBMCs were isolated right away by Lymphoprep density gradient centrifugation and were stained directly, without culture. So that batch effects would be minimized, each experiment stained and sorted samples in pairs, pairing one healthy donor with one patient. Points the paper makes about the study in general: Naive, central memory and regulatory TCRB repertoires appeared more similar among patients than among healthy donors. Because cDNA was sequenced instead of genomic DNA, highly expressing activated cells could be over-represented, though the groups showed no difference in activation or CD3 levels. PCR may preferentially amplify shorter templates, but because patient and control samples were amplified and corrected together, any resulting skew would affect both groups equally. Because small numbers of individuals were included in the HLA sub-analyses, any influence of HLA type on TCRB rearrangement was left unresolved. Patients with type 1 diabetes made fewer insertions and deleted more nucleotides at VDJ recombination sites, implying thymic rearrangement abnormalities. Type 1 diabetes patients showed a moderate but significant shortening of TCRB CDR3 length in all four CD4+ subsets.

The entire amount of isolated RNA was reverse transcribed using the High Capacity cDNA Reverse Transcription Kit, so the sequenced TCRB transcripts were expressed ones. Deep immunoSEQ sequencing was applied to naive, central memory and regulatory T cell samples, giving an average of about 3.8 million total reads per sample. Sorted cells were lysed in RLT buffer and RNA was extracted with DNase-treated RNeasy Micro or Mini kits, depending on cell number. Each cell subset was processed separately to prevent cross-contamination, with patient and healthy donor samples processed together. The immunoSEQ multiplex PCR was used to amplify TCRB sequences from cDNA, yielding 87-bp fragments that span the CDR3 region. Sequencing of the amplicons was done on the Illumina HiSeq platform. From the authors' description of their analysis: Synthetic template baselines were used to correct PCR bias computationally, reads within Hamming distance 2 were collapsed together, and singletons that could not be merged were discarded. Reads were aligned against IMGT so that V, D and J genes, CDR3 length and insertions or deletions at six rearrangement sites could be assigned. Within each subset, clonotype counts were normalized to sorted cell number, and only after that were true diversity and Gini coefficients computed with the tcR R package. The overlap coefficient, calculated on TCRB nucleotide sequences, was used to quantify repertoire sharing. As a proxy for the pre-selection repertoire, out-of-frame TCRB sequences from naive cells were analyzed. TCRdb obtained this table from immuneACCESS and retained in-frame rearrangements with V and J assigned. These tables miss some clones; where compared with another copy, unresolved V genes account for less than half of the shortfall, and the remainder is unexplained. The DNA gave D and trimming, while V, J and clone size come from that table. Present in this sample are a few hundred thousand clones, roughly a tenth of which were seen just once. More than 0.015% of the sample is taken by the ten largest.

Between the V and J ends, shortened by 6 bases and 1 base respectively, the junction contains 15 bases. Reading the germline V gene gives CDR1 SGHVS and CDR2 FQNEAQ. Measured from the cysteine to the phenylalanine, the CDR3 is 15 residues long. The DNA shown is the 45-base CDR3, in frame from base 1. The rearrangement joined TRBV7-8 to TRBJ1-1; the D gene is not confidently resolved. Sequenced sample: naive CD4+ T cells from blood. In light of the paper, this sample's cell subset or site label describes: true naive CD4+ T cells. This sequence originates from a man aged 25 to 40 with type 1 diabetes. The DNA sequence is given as TGTGCCAGCAGAGGGCGGGAGGGTTGGAACACTGAAGCTTTCTTT. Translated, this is CASRGREGWNTEAFF.